The 14 T cell receptor beta chains given below trace back to one sample, sequenced in a study of PD-1 blockade in classical Hodgkin lymphoma. After autologous stem cell transplantation all patients relapsed, and prior brentuximab vedotin exposure differed between cohorts. Assay used: immunoSEQ multiplex PCR; TCRdb lists only in-frame clones, some missing. Of more than 60,000 clones listed, more than 90% are singletons. The starting material was peripheral blood mononuclear cells (PBMCs), obtained at baseline. Receptors originate from a human donor with classical Hodgkin lymphoma.

This chain uses TRBV28 with TRBJ2-1, with TRBD2 matching 10 bases. This CDR3 is 17 amino acids long. Germline V gives CDR1 MDHEN, CDR2 SYDVKM. V shed 4 bases, J shed 2 bases, and the junction held 8 bases outside the gene matches. This chain's CDR3 is CASSSLGGTSAYNEQFF. The DNA of the CDR3 is TGTGCCAGCAGTTCCCTTGGGGGGACTAGCGCCTACAATGAGCAGTTCTTC.

This clone was seen only a few times. This chain uses TRBV4-1 with TRBJ1-2; no clear D. V gave up 0 bases and J gave up 4 bases, with 9 bases separating them. The CDR3 runs to 14 residues. Looked up from germline, CDR1 is MGHRA and CDR2 is YSYEKL. The CDR3 coding sequence is TGCGCCAGCAGCCAAGAGACCGCGCGCTATGGCTACACCTTC. This sequence encodes CASSQETARYGYTF.

This chain links TRBV5-1 with TRBJ2-1, with a tentative D call TRBD1 (5 bases). The CDR3 sequence is 15 residues long. In germline, CDR1 is SGHRS, CDR2 YFSETQ. Trimming shortened V by 0 bases and J by 4 bases, and 11 bases separated the two germline ends. The CDR3 is CASSLDHDRYNEQFF. The DNA for the CDR3 is TGCGCCAGCAGCTTGGACCATGACAGATACAATGAGCAGTTCTTC.

J is TRBJ2-3 and V is TRBV19; 8 bases align to TRBD2. With V trimmed by 3 bases and J by 2 bases, 1 base remained unmatched. Germline-derived CDR1 and CDR2 are LNHDA and SQIVND (reference sequence). The CDR3 spans 14 residues. This chain's CDR3 is CASSISGTTDTQYF. The CDR3 coding sequence is TGTGCCAGTAGTATTAGCGGGACCACAGATACGCAGTATTTT.

V usage is TRBV2 and J usage is TRBJ1-6, with D possibly being TRBD1 (5 bases). The germline CDR1 and CDR2 sequences are SNHLY and FYNNEI. The CDR3 consists of 13 residues. Trimming removed 9 bases from V and 6 bases from J, with 12 bases in between. The CDR3 nucleotides read TGTGCCAGGACAGTATGTGGTAATTCACCCCTCCACTTT. It specifies CARTVCGNSPLHF. The full variable domain, with the rest looked up from reference TRBV2 and TRBJ1-6, is EPEVTQTPSHQVTQMGQEVILRCVPISNHLYFYWYRQILGQKVEFLVSFYNNEISEKSEIFDDQFSVERPDGSNFTLKIRSTKLEDSAMYFCARTVCGNSPLHFGNGTRLTVT.

J is TRBJ1-3 and V is TRBV19; 8 nucleotides align to TRBD1. Unmatched junction bases numbered 9, after V lost 5 bases and J lost 0 bases. Looked up from germline, CDR1 is LNHDA and CDR2 is SQIVND (reference sequence). The CDR3 length is 17 residues. The CDR3 loop reads CASSPIGQGSSGNTIYF. CDR3 DNA sequence: TGTGCCAGTAGTCCGATAGGACAGGGAAGCTCTGGAAACACCATATATTTT.

The V and J genes are TRBV9 and TRBJ2-7, with D perhaps given as TRBD1 or TRBD2 (6 bases each). The CDR3 covers 13 residues. Trimming shortened V by 4 bases and J by 4 bases, and 12 bases separated the two germline ends. Germline assignment: CDR1 SGDLS and CDR2 YYNGEE. The CDR3 region has the DNA TGTGCCAGCAGCCCAGGAGGGGGGTACGAGCAGTACTTC. Encoded protein: CASSPGGGYEQYF.

The chain uses TRBV19 and TRBJ2-5; 13 bases align to TRBD2. Per germline, CDR1 LNHDA and CDR2 SQIVND (reference sequence). Germline trimming cut 2 bases from V and 6 bases from J; bases unmatched to any gene: 9. There are 17 residues in the CDR3. CDR3 in amino acids: CASSITSGRADRKTQYF. As DNA, the CDR3 is TGTGCCAGTAGTATAACTAGCGGGAGGGCCGACAGAAAGACCCAGTACTTC.

The gene calls are TRBV29-1 and TRBJ2-7, with 7 bases aligning to TRBD2. J gave up 2 bases and V 4 bases, and 5 bases lay outside the gene matches. CDR3 length: 13 amino acids. Germline V lookup: CDR1 SQVTM, CDR2 ANQGSEA. This chain's CDR3 is CSVGASGPYEQYF. The CDR3 DNA reads TGCAGCGTTGGGGCTAGCGGCCCCTACGAGCAGTACTTC.

The chain uses TRBV30 and TRBJ2-3, with 7 nucleotides matching TRBD1. CDR1 is GTSNPN and CDR2 is SVGIG in the germline V gene (reference sequence). The junction had 14 bases not matched to a gene; V was cut back by 3 bases and J by 11 bases. This CDR3 is 14 amino acids long. The CDR3 loop is CAWSTGASGVLQYF. The CDR3, as DNA: TGTGCCTGGAGCACAGGGGCCAGTGGGGTCCTGCAGTATTTT.

The V gene is TRBV14, the J gene TRBJ1-2; weak D call: TRBD1 (6 bases). The CDR3 covers 13 residues. Germline V gene data show CDR1 as SGHDN and CDR2 as FVKESK. V gave up 1 base and J gave up 4 bases, with 7 bases separating them. As DNA, the CDR3 is TGTGCCAGCAGCCAAGGACAGGTCTATGGCTACACCTTC. It codes for CASSQGQVYGYTF.

This rearrangement joins TRBV28 to TRBJ1-6; 9 bases are a match to TRBD1. CDR3 length equals 16 residues. Germline CDR1 reads MDHEN; CDR2 reads SYDVKM. V lost 3 bases, J lost 4 bases, and 4 bases stayed unmatched. CDR3 nucleotide sequence: TGTGCCAGCAGTTTGGGGACAGGGCTGTATAATTCACCCCTCCACTTT. Its translation: CASSLGTGLYNSPLHF.

This clone showed up just a few times. This chain links TRBV10-3 with TRBJ1-3; D is unclear. Germline lookup yields CDR1 ENHRY and CDR2 SYGVKD. With 9 bases removed from V and 0 bases from J, the gap between germline ends came to 12 bases. The CDR3 totals 14 residues. In nucleotides, the CDR3 is TGTGCCATTTCCCCTGACAACTCTGGAAACACCATATATTTT. This gives the protein CAISPDNSGNTIYF.

In its sample, this clone was seen once. The chain combines TRBV29-1 with TRBJ2-7; possible D gene TRBD1, 5 bases. The CDR3 extends over 13 amino acids. The germline CDR1 and CDR2 sequences are SQVTM and ANQGSEA. Trimming left V 7 bases short and J 2 bases short, with 15 bases between. DNA for the CDR3: TGCAGCGCACAAGGCCAGACAGCCTACGAGCAGTACTTC. Amino acids: CSAQGQTAYEQYF.